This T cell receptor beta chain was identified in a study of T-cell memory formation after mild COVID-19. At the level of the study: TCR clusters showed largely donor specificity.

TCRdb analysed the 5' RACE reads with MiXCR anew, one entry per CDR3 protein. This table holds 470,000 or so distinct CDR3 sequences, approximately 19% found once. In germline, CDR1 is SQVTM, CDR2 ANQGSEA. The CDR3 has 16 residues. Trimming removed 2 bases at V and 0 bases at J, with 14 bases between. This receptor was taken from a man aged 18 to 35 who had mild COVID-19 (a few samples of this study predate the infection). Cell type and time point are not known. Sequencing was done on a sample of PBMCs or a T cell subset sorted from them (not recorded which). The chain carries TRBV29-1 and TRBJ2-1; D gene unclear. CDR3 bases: TGCAGCGTTGAACGAGCTCACACGAACTCCTACAATGAGCAGTTCTTC. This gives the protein CSVERAHTNSYNEQFF.